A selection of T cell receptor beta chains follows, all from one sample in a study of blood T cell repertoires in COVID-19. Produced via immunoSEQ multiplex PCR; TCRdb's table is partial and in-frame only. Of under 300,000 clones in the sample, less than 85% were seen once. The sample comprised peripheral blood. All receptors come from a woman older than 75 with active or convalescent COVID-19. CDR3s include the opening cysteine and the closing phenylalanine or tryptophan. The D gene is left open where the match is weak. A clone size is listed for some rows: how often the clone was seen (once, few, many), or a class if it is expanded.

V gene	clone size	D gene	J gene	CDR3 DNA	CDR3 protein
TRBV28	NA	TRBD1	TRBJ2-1	TGTGCCAGCAGGTATTACAGGGGGACGAGCAATGAGCAGTTCTTC	CASRYYRGTSNEQFF
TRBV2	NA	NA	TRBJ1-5	TGTGCCAGCAGTGTACAGTCCTTTAGCAATCAGCCCCAGCATTTT	CASSVQSFSNQPQHF
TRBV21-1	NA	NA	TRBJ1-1	TGTGCCAGCAGCAAATGGGGAGCGCAAGAAGGCACTGAAGCTTTCTTT	CASSKWGAQEGTEAFF
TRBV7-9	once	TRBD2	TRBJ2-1	TGTGCCAGCAGCCTAGCGGGAGGGGGGGACAATGAGCAGTTCTTC	CASSLAGGGDNEQFF
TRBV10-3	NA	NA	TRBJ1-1	TGTGCCATCAGAGACGACAAAGGGGCACCTGGAGCTTTCTTT	CAIRDDKGAPGAFF
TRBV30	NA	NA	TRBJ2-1	TGTGCCTGGAGTGTGGGGCTAGAAAAGGGGTTCTTC	CAWSVGLEKGFF
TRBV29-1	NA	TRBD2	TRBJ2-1	TGCAGCGTAGCTCCGGGACTAGCGGGATGGGATAATGAGCAGTTCTTC	CSVAPGLAGWDNEQFF
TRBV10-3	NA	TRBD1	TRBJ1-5	TGTGCCATCAGTGAGTCACAGGGGGTTCAGCCCCAGCATTTT	CAISESQGVQPQHF
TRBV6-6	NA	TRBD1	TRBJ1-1	TGTGCCAGCAGTCAAGGGACAGTGAGGGCTTTCTTT	CASSQGTVRAFF
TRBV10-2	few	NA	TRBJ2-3	TGCGCCAGCAAGGAGGGACCAGCCGAGGTAGATACGCAGTATTTT	CASKEGPAEVDTQYF
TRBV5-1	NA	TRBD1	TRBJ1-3	TGCGCCAGCAGCTTGGTTTGGACAGGGGCAGGAAACACCATATATTTT	CASSLVWTGAGNTIYF
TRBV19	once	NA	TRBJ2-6	TGTGCCAGTAGTATTGAGGGGACTTCTGGGGCCAACGTCCTGACTTTC	CASSIEGTSGANVLTF
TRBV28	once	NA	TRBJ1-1	TGTGCCAGCAGGCGCGGGCTGACCATGAACACTGAAGCTTTCTTT	CASRRGLTMNTEAFF
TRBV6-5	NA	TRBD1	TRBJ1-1	TGTGCCAGCAGGGGACAGGGTTTAGATTCTGGAGCTTTCTTT	CASRGQGLDSGAFF
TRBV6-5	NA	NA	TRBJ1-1	TGTGCCAGCAGTATGATCGAGGTGGGCACTGAAGCTTTCTTT	CASSMIEVGTEAFF
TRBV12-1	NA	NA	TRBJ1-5	TGTGCCAGCAGCTTTGGTGGACAGGCTGAGGGTCAGCCCCAGCATTTT	CASSFGGQAEGQPQHF
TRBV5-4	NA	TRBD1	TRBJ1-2	TGTGCCAGCAGCTTGGTAGCGGGACAGGGAGGCTACACCTTC	CASSLVAGQGGYTF
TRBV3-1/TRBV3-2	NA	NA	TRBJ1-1	TGTGCCAGCAGCCAATTTGGAGTTCCGAACACTGAAGCTTTCTTT	CASSQFGVPNTEAFF
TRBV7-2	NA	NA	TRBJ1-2	TGTGCCAGCAGCCTCATGCAGTATGGCTACACCTTC	CASSLMQYGYTF
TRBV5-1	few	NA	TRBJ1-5	TGCGCCAGCAGCTTGGGGATCACAGGGAATCAGCCCCAGCATTTT	CASSLGITGNQPQHF
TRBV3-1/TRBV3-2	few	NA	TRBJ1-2	TGTGCCAGCAGCCAAGTAAAGACAGCTTCGTCTGGCTACACCTTC	CASSQVKTASSGYTF
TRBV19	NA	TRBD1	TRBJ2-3	TGTGCCAGTAGTATATTAGGACAGGCGTTCACAGATACGCAGTATTTT	CASSILGQAFTDTQYF
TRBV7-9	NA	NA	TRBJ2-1	TGTGCCAGCAGCTTAGCGGCCTCGGAGCAGTTCTTC	CASSLAASEQFF
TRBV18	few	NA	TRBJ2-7	TGTGCCAGCTCACCGGGCCGGGGGTCCTACGAGCAGTACTTC	CASSPGRGSYEQYF
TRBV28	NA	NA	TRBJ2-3	TGTGCCAGCAGTTTGCGGGGAACAGATACGCAGTATTTT	CASSLRGTDTQYF